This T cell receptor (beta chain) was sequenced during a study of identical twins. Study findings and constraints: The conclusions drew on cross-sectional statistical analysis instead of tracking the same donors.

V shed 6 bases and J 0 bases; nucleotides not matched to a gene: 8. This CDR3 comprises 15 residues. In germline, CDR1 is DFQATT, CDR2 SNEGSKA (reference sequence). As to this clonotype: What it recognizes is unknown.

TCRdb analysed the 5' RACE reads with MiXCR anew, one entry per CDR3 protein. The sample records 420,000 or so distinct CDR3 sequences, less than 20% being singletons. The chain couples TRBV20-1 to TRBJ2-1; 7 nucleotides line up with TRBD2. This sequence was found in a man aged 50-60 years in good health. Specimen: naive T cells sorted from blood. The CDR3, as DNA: TGCAGTGCCAAAGAGCGGGGAAGCTCCTACAATGAGCAGTTCTTC. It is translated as CSAKERGSSYNEQFF.